This T cell receptor (beta chain) was documented in a study of blood T cell repertoires in COVID-19. The overall study: Researchers got acute and convalescent COVID-19 samples from the United States, Italy and Spain. T cells, B-cell-depleted T cells, or PBMCs supplied cDNA or gDNA.

This CDR3 is 15 amino acids long. Germline lookup yields CDR1 SNHLY and CDR2 FYNNEI. Germline trimming cut 6 bases from V and 4 bases from J; bases unmatched to any gene: 8. This clone occurred once. How the authors handled the data: For nucleated cells, counts were estimated from reference gene primer amplification. Clones were read by immunoSEQ multiplex PCR, and TCRdb kept only the in-frame ones, dropping some. Clonal size and the V and J genes are those of that table, whereas D and trimming came from the DNA. The table includes under 25,000 clones, 87% detected once. V usage is TRBV2 and J usage is TRBJ2-7, with TRBD2 matching over 11 bases. Material: peripheral blood. The sequence came from a human donor with active COVID-19. The donor label of this sample is uncertain. The CDR3 DNA reads as TGTGCCAGCAGCGACCCGACTAGCGGGACTTACGAGCAGTACTTC. This encodes CASSDPTSGTYEQYF.